These 6 T cell receptor beta chains were all obtained from the same sample, sequenced in a study of cytomegalovirus exposure and HLA in healthy donors. The PCR made use of 60 Vbeta and 13 Jbeta primers. Assay: immunoSEQ multiplex PCR; the TCRdb copy retains only in-frame clones and omits some. Of 110,000 or so clones listed, about 77% are singletons. The sequencing sample was made of PBMCs. Receptors were obtained from a woman in her thirties in good health and CMV-seropositive.

CDR3 sequence reads: CASSSPSDGRGGGNTIYF. The DNA for the CDR3 is TGTGCCAGCAGCTCTCCTTCCGACGGGAGAGGAGGTGGAAACACCATATATTTT. V usage is TRBV7-9 and J usage is TRBJ1-3; D remains unclear. Trimming shortened V by 4 bases and J by 3 bases, and 22 bases separated the two germline ends. Per germline, CDR1 SEHNR and CDR2 FQNEAQ (reference sequence). The CDR3 extends over 18 amino acids.

The rearrangement joins TRBV29-1 to TRBJ2-2; tentatively, D is TRBD2 (7 bases). The CDR3 has 13 amino acids. Trimming took 3 bases from V and 8 from J, leaving 13 bases between them. The germline V gene has CDR1 SQVTM and CDR2 ANQGSEA. The CDR3 DNA sequence: TGCAGCGTTGAGGTCCGGGGGGCGGGGGAGCTGTTTTTT. Its protein is CSVEVRGAGELFF.

The chain uses TRBV19 and TRBJ2-3; tentative D call: TRBD1 (5 bases). The V gene lost 3 bases and the J gene lost 2 bases, with 15 bases spanning the gap. The germline gives CDR1 LNHDA, CDR2 SQIVND (reference sequence). This CDR3 region has 16 residues. CDR3 protein: CASSIFAQGFTDTQYF. The CDR3 region has the DNA TGTGCCAGTAGTATTTTCGCTCAGGGTTTCACAGATACGCAGTATTTT.

The chain carries TRBV18 and TRBJ2-7, with 7 bases fitting TRBD2. The V and J ends lost 3 bases and 4 bases, in that order; junction bases with no gene match: 0. Germline CDR1 reads KGHSH; CDR2 reads LQKENI. There are 12 residues in the CDR3. The CDR3 DNA reads TGTGCCAGCTCACCGCGGGAGTACGAGCAGTACTTC. Protein product: CASSPREYEQYF.

The chain is built from TRBV19 and TRBJ1-1; D remains unclear. Looked up from germline, CDR1 is LNHDA and CDR2 is SQIVND (reference sequence). V shed 0 bases and J shed 5 bases, with 10 bases lying between them. The CDR3 spans 14 residues. CDR3 loop: CASSIDHSLTEAFF. The CDR3 nucleotides read TGTGCCAGTAGTATAGATCACTCGCTTACTGAAGCTTTCTTT.

The gene calls are TRBV27 and TRBJ2-5; 9 nucleotides align to TRBD1. CDR3 length: 14 residues. Germline V gene sequence: CDR1 MNHEY, CDR2 SMNVEV (reference sequence). V lost 6 bases, J lost 6 bases, and 8 bases stayed unmatched. DNA of the CDR3: TGTGCCAGCAGCACGGGACAGGGCGGGCAGACCCAGTACTTC. This encodes CASSTGQGGQTQYF.